These 8 T cell receptor beta chains were all obtained from the same sample, sequenced in a study of patients and donors after allogeneic stem cell transplantation. TCRdb called the RT-PCR reads again in MiXCR, with one record for every CDR3 protein. The table includes about a million distinct CDR3 sequences, around 17% detected once. The sample comprised blood, either unsorted or a sorted T cell fraction (not recorded which). These receptors all come from a human donor who was either an allogeneic HSCT recipient or a stem cell or donor lymphocyte infusion donor (not recorded which). It is not recorded whose cells these are; they may come from a transplant donor.

The gene calls are TRBV4-3 and TRBJ2-3, with 7 bases that match TRBD2. V gave up 0 bases and J gave up 8 bases; unmatched junction bases: 5. This CDR3 is built from 14 residues. In germline, CDR1 is LGHNA, CDR2 YSLEER. In nucleotides, the CDR3 is TGCGCCAGCAGCCAAGATGTAGCGGGTGGTACGCAGTATTTT. Amino acid sequence: CASSQDVAGGTQYF.

The J gene is TRBJ2-1, the V gene TRBV12-3 or TRBV12-4; 8 bases are a match to TRBD2. Unmatched junction bases numbered 10, after V lost 2 bases and J lost 4 bases. This CDR3 region has 17 residues. CDR3 nucleotides: TGTGCCAGCAGTTTAAGGGTCGGACTAGCCAGTTACAATGAGCAGTTCTTC. Translated: CASSLRVGLASYNEQFF.

The V and J genes are TRBV2 and TRBJ1-1; a weak D match, TRBD1 (5 bases). V lost 4 bases, J lost 2 bases, and 11 bases lay in between. Germline V gives CDR1 SNHLY, CDR2 FYNNEI. The CDR3 is 14 amino acids. DNA for the CDR3: TGTGCCAGCAGTGCGGGGGAATTTAACACTGAAGCTTTCTTT. It specifies CASSAGEFNTEAFF.

This clonotype was seen more than once but under ten times. J is TRBJ1-1 and V is TRBV7-9; 8 positions match TRBD1. The CDR3 spans 17 residues. V lost 4 bases to trimming and J lost 6 bases; unmatched junction nucleotides: 16. Germline values: CDR1 SEHNR, CDR2 FQNEAQ (reference sequence). This CDR3 reads CASSSSGRTGMGAEAFF. In DNA, the CDR3 is TGTGCCAGCAGCTCCTCCGGAAGGACAGGGATGGGGGCTGAAGCTTTCTTT. The whole variable domain, filled in from reference TRBV7-9 and TRBJ1-1, reads DTGVSQNPRHKITKRGQNVTFRCDPISEHNRLYWYRQTLGQGPEFLTYFQNEAQLEKSRLLSDRFSAERPKGSFSTLEIQRTEQGDSAMYLCASSSSGRTGMGAEAFFGQGTRLTVV.

This rearrangement joins TRBV5-1 to TRBJ2-3; 7 bases are a match to TRBD1. The CDR3 length is 15 residues. Trimming at V came to 5 bases and at J to 0 bases, leaving 6 bases not matched to a gene. From germline, CDR1 is SGHRS and CDR2 YFSETQ. The CDR3, as DNA: TGCGCCAGCAGGCATCCGGGACAGAGCACAGATACGCAGTATTTT. Its translation is CASRHPGQSTDTQYF.

The chain joins TRBV5-1 to TRBJ1-1; TRBD1 matches 7 bases. CDR1 and CDR2 from the germline V gene are SGHRS and YFSETQ. There are 15 residues in the CDR3. The junction had 5 bases not matched to a gene; V was cut back by 3 bases and J by 0 bases. The CDR3 loop reads CASSSKGTVNTEAFF. For the CDR3, the DNA is TGCGCCAGCAGCTCCAAGGGGACAGTGAACACTGAAGCTTTCTTT. Based on the CDR3 plus reference TRBV5-1 and TRBJ1-1, the full variable domain is KAGVTQTPRYLIKTRGQQVTLSCSPISGHRSVSWYQQTPGQGLQFLFEYFSETQRNKGNFPGRFSGRQFSNSRSEMNVSTLELGDSALYLCASSSKGTVNTEAFFGQGTRLTVV.

The chain has TRBV29-1 and TRBJ1-4; 11 nucleotides match TRBD1. Per the germline V gene, CDR1 is SQVTM and CDR2 is ANQGSEA. This CDR3 region has 13 residues. V was pared by 5 bases and J by 10 bases, with 6 bases of the junction left unmatched. The CDR3 is CSVTGTGGRKLFF. As DNA, the CDR3 is TGCAGCGTTACCGGGACAGGGGGGAGAAAACTGTTTTTT. Based on the CDR3 plus reference TRBV29-1 and TRBJ1-4, the full variable domain is SAVISQKPSRDICQRGTSLTIQCQVDSQVTMMFWYRQQPGQSLTLIATANQGSEATYESGFVIDKFPISRPNLTFSTLTVSNMSPEDSSIYLCSVTGTGGRKLFFGSGTQLSVL.

The rearrangement uses TRBV6-1 and TRBJ1-5; D perhaps matches TRBD1 (5 bases). The CDR3 sequence is 13 residues long. Germline loops: CDR1 MNHNS, CDR2 SASEGT. V shed 6 bases and J shed 5 bases, with 11 bases lying between them. The CDR3 DNA is TGTGCCAGCAGGCGGGGACGGGATCAGCCCCAGCATTTT. This encodes CASRRGRDQPQHF.